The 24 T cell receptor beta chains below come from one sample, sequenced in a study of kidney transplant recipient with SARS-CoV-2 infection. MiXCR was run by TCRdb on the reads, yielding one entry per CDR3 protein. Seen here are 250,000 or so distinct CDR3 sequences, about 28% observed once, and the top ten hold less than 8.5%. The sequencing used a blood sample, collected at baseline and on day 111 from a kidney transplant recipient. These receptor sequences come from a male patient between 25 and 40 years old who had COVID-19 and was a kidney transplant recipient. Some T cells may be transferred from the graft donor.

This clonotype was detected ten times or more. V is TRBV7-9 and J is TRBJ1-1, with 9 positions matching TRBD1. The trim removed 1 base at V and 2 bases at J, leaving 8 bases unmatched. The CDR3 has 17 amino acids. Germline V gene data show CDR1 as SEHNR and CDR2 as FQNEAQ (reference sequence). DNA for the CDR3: TGTGCCAGCAGCTTAGGATTTCTGGGACAGGGAAACACTGAAGCTTTCTTT. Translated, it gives CASSLGFLGQGNTEAFF.

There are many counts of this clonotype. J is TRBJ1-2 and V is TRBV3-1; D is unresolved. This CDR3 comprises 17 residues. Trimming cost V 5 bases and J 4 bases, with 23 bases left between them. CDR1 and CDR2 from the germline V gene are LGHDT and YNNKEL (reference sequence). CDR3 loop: CASSVQPTLRKTYGYTF. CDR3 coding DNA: TGTGCCAGCAGCGTTCAGCCCACCCTTCGAAAGACCTATGGCTACACCTTC.

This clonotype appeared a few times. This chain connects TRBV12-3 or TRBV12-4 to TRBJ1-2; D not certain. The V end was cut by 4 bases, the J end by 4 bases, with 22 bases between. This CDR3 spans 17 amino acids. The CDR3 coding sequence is TGTGCCAGCAGTTGCCCCTTCAGCTTCCGAAAGACCTATGGCTACACCTTC. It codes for CASSCPFSFRKTYGYTF.

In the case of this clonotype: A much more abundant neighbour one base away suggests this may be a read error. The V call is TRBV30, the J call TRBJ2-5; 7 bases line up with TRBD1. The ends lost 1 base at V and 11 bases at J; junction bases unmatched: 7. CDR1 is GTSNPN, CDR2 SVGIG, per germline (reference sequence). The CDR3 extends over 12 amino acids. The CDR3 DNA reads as TGTGCCTGGAGTGGGACAGGCTACGGGCAGTACTTC. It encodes CAWSGTGYGQYF.

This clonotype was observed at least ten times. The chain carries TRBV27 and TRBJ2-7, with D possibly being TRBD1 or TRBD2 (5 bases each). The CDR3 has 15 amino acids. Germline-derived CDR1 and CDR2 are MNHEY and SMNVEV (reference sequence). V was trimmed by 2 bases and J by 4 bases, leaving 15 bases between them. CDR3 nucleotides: TGTGCCAGCAGTTTAACGACATTTGAGGGGTACGAGCAGTACTTC. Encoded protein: CASSLTTFEGYEQYF.

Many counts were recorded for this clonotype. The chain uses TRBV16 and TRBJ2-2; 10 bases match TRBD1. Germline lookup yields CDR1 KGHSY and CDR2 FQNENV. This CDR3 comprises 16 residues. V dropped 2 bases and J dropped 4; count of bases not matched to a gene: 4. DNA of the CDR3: TGTGCCAGCAGCCAACCCGACAGGGGGCCCACCGGGGAGCTGTTTTTT. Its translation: CASSQPDRGPTGELFF. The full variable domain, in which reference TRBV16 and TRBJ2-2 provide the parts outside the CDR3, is GEEVAQTPKHLVRGEGQKAKLYCAPIKGHSYVFWYQQVLKNEFKFLISFQNENVFDETGMPKERFSAKCLPNSPCSLEIQATKLEDSAVYFCASSQPDRGPTGELFFGEGSRLTVL.

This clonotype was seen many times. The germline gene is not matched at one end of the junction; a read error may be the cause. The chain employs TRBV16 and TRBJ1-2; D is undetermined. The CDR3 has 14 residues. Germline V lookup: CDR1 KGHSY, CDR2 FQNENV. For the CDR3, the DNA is TGTGCCAGCAGCCAAGGCATCCTCAACTACGGCTACACCTTC. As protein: CASSQGILNYGYTF.

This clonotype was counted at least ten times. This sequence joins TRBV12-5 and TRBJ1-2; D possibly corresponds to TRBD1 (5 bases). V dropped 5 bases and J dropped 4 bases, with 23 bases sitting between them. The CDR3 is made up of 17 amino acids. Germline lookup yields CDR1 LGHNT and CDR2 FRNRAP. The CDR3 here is CASGRAHLQGKTYGYTF. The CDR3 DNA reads TGTGCTAGTGGTCGCGCACATTTGCAGGGAAAGACCTATGGCTACACCTTC.

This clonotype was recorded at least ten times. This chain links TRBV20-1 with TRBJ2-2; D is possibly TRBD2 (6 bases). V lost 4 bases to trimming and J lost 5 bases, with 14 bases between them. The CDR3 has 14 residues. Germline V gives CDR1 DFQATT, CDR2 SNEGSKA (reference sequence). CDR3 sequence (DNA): TGCAGTGCTATCGGGCTCGCGGGGACCGGGGAGCTGTTTTTT. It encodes CSAIGLAGTGELFF.

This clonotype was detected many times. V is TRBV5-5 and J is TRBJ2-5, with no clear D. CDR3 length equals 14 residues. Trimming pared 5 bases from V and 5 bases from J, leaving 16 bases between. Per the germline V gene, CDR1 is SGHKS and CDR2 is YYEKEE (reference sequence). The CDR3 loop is CASSNPEAWETQYF. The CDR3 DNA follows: TGTGCCAGCAGTAATCCAGAGGCTTGGGAGACCCAGTACTTC.

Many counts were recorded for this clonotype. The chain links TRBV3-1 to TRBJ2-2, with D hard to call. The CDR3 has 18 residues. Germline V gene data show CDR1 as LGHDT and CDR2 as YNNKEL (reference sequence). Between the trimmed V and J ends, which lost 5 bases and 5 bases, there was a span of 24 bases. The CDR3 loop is CASSDHFPISGLTGELFF. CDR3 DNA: TGTGCCAGCAGCGACCACTTTCCCATTTCAGGCTTGACCGGGGAGCTGTTTTTT.

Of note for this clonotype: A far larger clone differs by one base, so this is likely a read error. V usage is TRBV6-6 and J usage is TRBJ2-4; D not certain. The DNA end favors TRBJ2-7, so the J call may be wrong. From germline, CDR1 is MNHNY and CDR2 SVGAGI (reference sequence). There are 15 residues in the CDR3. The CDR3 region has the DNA TGTGCCAGCAGTTGCCAGCAGGCTTCTTCCTACGAGCAGTACGTC. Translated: CASSCQQASSYEQYV.

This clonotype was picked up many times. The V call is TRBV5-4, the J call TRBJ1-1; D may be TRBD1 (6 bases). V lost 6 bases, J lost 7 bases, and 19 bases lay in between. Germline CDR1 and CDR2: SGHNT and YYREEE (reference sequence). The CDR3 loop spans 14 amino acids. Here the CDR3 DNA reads TGTGCCAGCACCTCGGGGGGGGCGAGTGTTGAAGCTTTCTTT. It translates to CASTSGGASVEAFF.

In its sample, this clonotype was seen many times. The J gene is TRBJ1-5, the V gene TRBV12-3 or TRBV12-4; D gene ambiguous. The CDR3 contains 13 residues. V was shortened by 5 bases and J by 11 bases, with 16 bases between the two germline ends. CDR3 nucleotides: TGTGCCAGCAGTCATGGGGAGGTTGAAGCCCAGCATTTT. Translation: CASSHGEVEAQHF.

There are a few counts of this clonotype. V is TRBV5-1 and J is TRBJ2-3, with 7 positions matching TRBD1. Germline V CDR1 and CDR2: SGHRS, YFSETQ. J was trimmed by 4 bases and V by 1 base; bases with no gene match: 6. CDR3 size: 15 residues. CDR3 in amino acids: CASSLTGVWSDTQYF. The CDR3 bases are TGCGCCAGCAGCTTGACAGGGGTTTGGTCAGATACGCAGTATTTT. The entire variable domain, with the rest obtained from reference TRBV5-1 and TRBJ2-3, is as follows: KAGVTQTPRYLIKTRGQQVTLSCSPISGHRSVSWYQQTPGQGLQFLFEYFSETQRNKGNFPGRFSGRQFSNSRSEMNVSTLELGDSALYLCASSLTGVWSDTQYFGPGTRLTVL.

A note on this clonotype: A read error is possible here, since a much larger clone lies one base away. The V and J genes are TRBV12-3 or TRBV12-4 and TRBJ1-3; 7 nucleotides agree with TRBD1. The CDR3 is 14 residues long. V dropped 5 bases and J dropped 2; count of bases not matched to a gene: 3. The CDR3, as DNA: TGTGCCAGCAGTACACAGGGGACTGGAAACACCATATATTTT. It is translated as CASSTQGTGNTIYF.

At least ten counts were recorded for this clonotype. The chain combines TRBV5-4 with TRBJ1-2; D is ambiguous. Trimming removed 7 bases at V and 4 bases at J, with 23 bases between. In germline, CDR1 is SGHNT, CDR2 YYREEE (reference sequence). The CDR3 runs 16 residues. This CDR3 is CASGVTVPGKTYGYTF. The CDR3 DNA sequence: TGTGCCAGCGGTGTCACCGTACCAGGAAAGACCTATGGCTACACCTTC. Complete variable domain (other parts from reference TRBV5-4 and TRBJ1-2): ETGVTQSPTHLIKTRGQQVTLRCSSQSGHNTVSWYQQALGQGPQFIFQYYREEENGRGNFPPRFSGLQFPNYSSELNVNALELDDSALYLCASGVTVPGKTYGYTFGSGTRLTVV.

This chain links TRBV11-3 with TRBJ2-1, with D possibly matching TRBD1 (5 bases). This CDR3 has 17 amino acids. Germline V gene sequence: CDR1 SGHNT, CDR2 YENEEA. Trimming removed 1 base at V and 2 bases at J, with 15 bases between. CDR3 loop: CASSLGPSRAPYNEQFF. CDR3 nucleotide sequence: TGTGCCAGCAGCTTAGGTCCCTCCAGGGCCCCCTACAATGAGCAGTTCTTC.

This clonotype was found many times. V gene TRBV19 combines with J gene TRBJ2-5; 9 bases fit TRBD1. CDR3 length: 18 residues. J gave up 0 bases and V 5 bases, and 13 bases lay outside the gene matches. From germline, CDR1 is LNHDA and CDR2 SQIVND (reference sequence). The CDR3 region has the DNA TGTGCCAGTAGTGCCGCCCCCGGGACAGGGATGGACCAAGAGACCCAGTACTTC. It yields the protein CASSAAPGTGMDQETQYF.

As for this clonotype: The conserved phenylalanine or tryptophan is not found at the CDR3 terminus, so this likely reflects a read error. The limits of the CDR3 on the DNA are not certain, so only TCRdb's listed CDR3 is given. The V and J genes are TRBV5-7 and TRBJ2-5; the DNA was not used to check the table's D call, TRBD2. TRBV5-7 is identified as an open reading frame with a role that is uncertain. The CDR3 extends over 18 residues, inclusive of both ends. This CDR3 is CASKFALAYKVGPTSWLS.

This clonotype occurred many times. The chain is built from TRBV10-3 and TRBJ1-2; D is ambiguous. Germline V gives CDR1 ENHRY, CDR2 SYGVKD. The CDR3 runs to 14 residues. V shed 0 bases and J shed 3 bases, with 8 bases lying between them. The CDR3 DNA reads TGTGCCATCAGTGAGTCGAACAGATACTATGGCTACACCTTC. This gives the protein CAISESNRYYGYTF.

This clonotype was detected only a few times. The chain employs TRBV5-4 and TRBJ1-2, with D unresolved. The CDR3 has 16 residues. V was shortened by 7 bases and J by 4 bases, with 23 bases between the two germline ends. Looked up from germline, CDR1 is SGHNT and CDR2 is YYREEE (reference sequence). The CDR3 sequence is CASATFVPGKTYGYTF. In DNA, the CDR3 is TGTGCCAGCGCAACATTCGTACCAGGAAAGACCTATGGCTACACCTTC. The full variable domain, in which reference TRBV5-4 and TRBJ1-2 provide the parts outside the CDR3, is ETGVTQSPTHLIKTRGQQVTLRCSSQSGHNTVSWYQQALGQGPQFIFQYYREEENGRGNFPPRFSGLQFPNYSSELNVNALELDDSALYLCASATFVPGKTYGYTFGSGTRLTVV.

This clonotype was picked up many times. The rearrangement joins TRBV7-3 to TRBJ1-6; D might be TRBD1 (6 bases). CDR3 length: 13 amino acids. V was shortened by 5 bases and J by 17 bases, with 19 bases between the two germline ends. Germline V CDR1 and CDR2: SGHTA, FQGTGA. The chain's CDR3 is CASSLKQGKEVHF. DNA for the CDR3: TGTGCCAGCAGCCTGAAACAGGGAAAGGAAGTCCACTTT.

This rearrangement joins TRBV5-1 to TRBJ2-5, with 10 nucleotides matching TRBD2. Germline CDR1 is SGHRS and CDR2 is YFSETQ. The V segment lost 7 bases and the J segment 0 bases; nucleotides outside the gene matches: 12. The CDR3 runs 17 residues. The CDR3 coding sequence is TGCGCCAGCCGCTCCCAACCGGGACTAGCGTACCAAGAGACCCAGTACTTC. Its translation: CASRSQPGLAYQETQYF.